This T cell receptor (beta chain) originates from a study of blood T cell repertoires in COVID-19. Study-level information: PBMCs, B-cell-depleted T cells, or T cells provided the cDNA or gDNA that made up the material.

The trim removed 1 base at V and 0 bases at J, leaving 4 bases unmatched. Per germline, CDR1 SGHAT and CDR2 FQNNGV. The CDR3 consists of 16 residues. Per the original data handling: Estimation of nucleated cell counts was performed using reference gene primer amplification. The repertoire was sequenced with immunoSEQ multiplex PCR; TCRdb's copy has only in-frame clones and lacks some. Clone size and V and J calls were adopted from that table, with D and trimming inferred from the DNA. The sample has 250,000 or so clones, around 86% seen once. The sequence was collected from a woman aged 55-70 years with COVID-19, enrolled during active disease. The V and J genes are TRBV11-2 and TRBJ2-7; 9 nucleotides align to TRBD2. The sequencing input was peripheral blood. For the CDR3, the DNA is TGTGCCAGCAGCTTAGTCCTAGCGGGAACCTCCTACGAGCAGTACTTC. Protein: CASSLVLAGTSYEQYF.